This TCR beta chain is drawn from a study of identical twins. A single record per CDR3 protein comes from TCRdb applying MiXCR to the 5' RACE reads. The table includes just over 500,000 distinct CDR3 sequences, 22% detected once. V dropped 1 base and J dropped 2 bases, with 8 bases sitting between them. Looked up from germline, CDR1 is SGHRS and CDR2 is YFSETQ. This CDR3 is 14 amino acids long. This sample was shared with a second study, whose subject was T cells expressing NK-cell markers. According to that study: In several donors, dominant CD3+CD56+NKG2C+ clones formed 1.0-7.0% of CD8+ cells.

This TCR was recovered from a woman under 30 in good health. This chain links TRBV5-1 with TRBJ2-3; no definite D call. The sample comprised CD4+ T cells sorted from blood. The CDR3 DNA reads TGCGCCAGCAGCTTGAGGGATACCACAGATACGCAGTATTTT. It translates to CASSLRDTTDTQYF. Variable domain in full (rest from reference TRBV5-1 and TRBJ2-3): KAGVTQTPRYLIKTRGQQVTLSCSPISGHRSVSWYQQTPGQGLQFLFEYFSETQRNKGNFPGRFSGRQFSNSRSEMNVSTLELGDSALYLCASSLRDTTDTQYFGPGTRLTVL.